This T cell receptor (beta chain) was recovered during a study (dated by TCRdb to the mid-2010s). In terms of the full investigation: The study examined whether tumor-infiltrating Tregs in breast cancer are drawn from blood Tregs or arise in situ by conversion from other CD4+ T cell subsets. Paper-wide results and their limitations: The TCR gene usage of tumor memory CD4+ T cells clustered together with blood and lymph node memory CD4+ cells and with lymph node naive CD4+ cells. The greatest overlap of tumor-infiltrating Treg TCR alpha and beta sequences was observed with tumor naive CD4+ T cells, followed by blood naive CD4+ T cells. The larger-cohort validation was restricted to a single TCR beta V-J rearrangement rather than whole repertoires.

The Miltenyi Naive CD4+ T Cell Isolation kit was used to purify naive CD4+ T cells, and CD25 microbeads were used to remove Tregs. Tregs, naive and memory CD4+ T cells from tumor, blood and ipsilateral draining lymph nodes of about five breast cancer patients underwent full-length TCR alpha and beta sequencing. Tumor tissue and lymph nodes obtained from ipsilateral axillary dissection were perfused with PBS, minced and then digested with collagenase I and hyaluronidase. FACS confirmed that the sorted cell populations were more than 90% pure. V is trimmed back by 6 bases and J by 5 bases, and the junction contains 6 bases that no gene match accounts for. Looking up the germline V gene yields CDR1 ENHRY and CDR2 SYGVKD. Inclusive of the bounding cysteine and phenylalanine, the CDR3 is 15 residues long. Of the read, only the CDR3 DNA is kept; its 45 bases are in frame from base 1. In this sample, this clonotype turned up many times. It has no known antigen specificity. Base quality data are lacking; no much larger clone is found one base away.

Full-length TCR variable regions were amplified by 5' RACE PCR using constant-region reverse primers, and then by semi-nested PCR using Nested Universal Primer A. Using the ReliaPrep RNA Cell Miniprep System, total RNA was extracted, and the SMARTer RACE 5'/3' Kit was then used to reverse transcribe the RNA into 5'RACE-ready cDNA. Full-length TCR alpha and beta libraries were barcoded with multiplex adaptors and sequenced on an Illumina MiSeq. The study's processing was this. For each of nine subset-tissue groups, sequencing data from the five patients were pooled, and the groups were then compared using unsupervised clustering of TCR gene usage. Repertoire similarity was calculated with the Morisita-Horn index, weighting shared sequences by their contribution to each repertoire. The raw public reads went through TCRdb reprocessing: fastp at Q25, MiXCR clone calling, in-frame beta chains kept. Merged by CDR3 protein, the rows form single entries marked with the most common genes and DNA. TCRdb's processing, not the study's, gives the V and J calls here. This sample has 40,000 to 65,000 distinct CDR3 sequences in its table, and roughly a quarter of those were observed once. The top ten hold 2.5% to 4% of the sample.

The receptor was isolated from a female donor with breast cancer. This chain is built from TRBV10-3 and TRBJ2-1, with TRBD2 identical over 11 junction bases. Sequenced material: tumor-infiltrating naive CD4+ T cells sorted from the breast tumor. Per the publication, the cell subset or site label means: naive CD4+ T cells, CD4+CD45RA+CD25-. The DNA is as follows: TGTGCCATCAGCCCTCTGGGACTAGCGGACAATGAGCAGTTCTTC. Its protein reads: CAISPLGLADNEQFF.